The rows below give T cell receptor beta chains drawn from one sample of a study of beta chain features in type 1 diabetes. Clones were read by immunoSEQ multiplex PCR, and TCRdb kept only the in-frame ones, dropping some. The data show hundreds of thousands of clones, about a sixth seen once. Sequencing was performed on naive CD4+ T cells from blood. The receptors come from a man younger than 30 in good health. CDR3s leave out the opening cysteine and the closing phenylalanine or tryptophan.

V gene	J gene	CDR3 protein
TRBV7-6	TRBJ1-6	ASSPRTGSSPLH
TRBV28	TRBJ1-1	ASSLGRGVERTEAF
TRBV19	TRBJ2-6	ASSINLRAGANVLT
TRBV28	TRBJ1-4	ASSPISPGHGEKLF
TRBV4-3	TRBJ2-1	ASSLASVSYNEQF
TRBV9	TRBJ2-7	ASSIGTPPYEQY
TRBV6-5	TRBJ1-1	ASMNPGGKNTEAF
TRBV4-1	TRBJ1-1	ASKGRTKNTEAF
TRBV11-2	TRBJ1-2	ASSPNRGSGFYGYT
TRBV6-5	TRBJ2-2	ARRDRGNTGELF
TRBV19	TRBJ2-7	ASKVGQGPYEQY